Sequencing of this TCR beta chain was carried out in a study of metastatic and nonmetastatic thyroid tumors. In its sample, this clone was seen many times. No patient had received any treatment before thyroid surgery. TCRdb redid the clone calls on the PCR reads using MiXCR. The sample contains about 33,000 clones, approximately 15% of which appear only once. Trimming took off 3 bases at V and 6 bases at J, with 12 bases between the two ends. Germline V lookup: CDR1 MDHEN, CDR2 SYDVKM. The CDR3 is 13 amino acids. The specimen was blood. The TCR originated in a female donor with papillary thyroid cancer or a benign thyroid nodule (not recorded which). Some clones in this sample may be carry-over from other donors' samples. This sequence joins TRBV28 and TRBJ2-7; the D gene is possibly TRBD1 (5 bases). CDR3 sequence: CASSLGQGSEQYF. The CDR3 DNA is TGTGCCAGCAGTTTGGGGCAGGGCAGCGAGCAGTACTTC.